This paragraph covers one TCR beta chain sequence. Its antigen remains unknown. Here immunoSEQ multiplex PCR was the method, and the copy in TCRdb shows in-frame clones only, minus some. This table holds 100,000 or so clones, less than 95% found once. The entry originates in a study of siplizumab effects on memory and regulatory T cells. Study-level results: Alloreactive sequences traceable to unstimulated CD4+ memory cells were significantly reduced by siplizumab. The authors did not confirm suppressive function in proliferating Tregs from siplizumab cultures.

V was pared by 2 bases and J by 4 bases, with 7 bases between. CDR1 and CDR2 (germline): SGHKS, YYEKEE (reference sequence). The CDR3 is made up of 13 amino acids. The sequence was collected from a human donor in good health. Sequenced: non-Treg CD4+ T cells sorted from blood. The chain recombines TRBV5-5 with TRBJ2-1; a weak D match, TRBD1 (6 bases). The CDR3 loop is CASSFDRYNEQFF. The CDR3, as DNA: TGTGCCAGCAGCTTTGACAGGTACAATGAGCAGTTCTTC.